The sequence of this T cell receptor beta chain was determined in a study of blood T cell repertoires in COVID-19 (dated by TCRdb to between 2020 and 2021). Background for the entire study: The collaborator samples originated in the United States, Italy and Spain and spanned the acute and convalescent phases of COVID-19. The prospective study material was composed of cDNA or gDNA derived from T cells, B-cell-depleted T cells, or PBMCs. Subjects who had been exposed to COVID-19, were actively infected with it, or had recovered from it provided the deeply sampled blood TCRbeta repertoires that made up the dataset. A freely available public database, intended as a resource for researchers studying the immune response to SARS-CoV-2, is where the repertoires were released. Samples were obtained from the ongoing ImmuneRACE study (first 160 participants) and from over 1,000 subjects provided by 6 global collaborators. Nearly every sample came with metadata listing a de-identified subject ID, COVID-19 status, age in years and sex. Where HLA class I and class II types were available, the types were taken from metadata supplied by the sample provider, not from assay-based typing. Study-level results and caveats: The quantity of clinical and demographic metadata differed by source and by participant and was supplied without curation.

This clone came up once. The clone's antigen remains unknown. Per-nucleotide qualities are absent, and no much larger clonotype sits a single base away. The CDR3 runs 13 amino acids, cysteine and phenylalanine included. The kept DNA is CDR3 alone, 39 bases in frame from the first base. The germline V gene provides CDR1 SNHLY and CDR2 FYNNEI. V and J are trimmed by 9 bases and 5 bases, and the gene matches miss 6 bases of the junction. Collaborating institutions collected whole blood in K2EDTA tubes following their own protocols. For TCRbeta analysis, collaborators shipped samples as frozen whole blood, isolated PBMCs, or DNA extracted from either of those sample types. TCRbeta CDR3 regions were amplified from genomic DNA using the immunoSEQ Assay, a bias-controlled multiplex PCR. The authors processed their data as follows. Nucleated cell counts per sample were estimated from amplification of reference gene primers within the assay. To quantify the absolute abundance of each unique TCRbeta CDR3 rearrangement, sequence reads were collapsed and filtered. For each sample, productive Simpson clonality was calculated by taking the square root of Simpson's diversity index across productive rearrangements. TCRdb stores this immuneACCESS table with in-frame sequences only. Part of the clones is absent; in the studies checked, under half of the shortfall reflects unresolved V genes, and no reason is known for the rest. V and J calls and clone size come straight from that table; D and trimming were deduced from the DNA. The sample contains 90,000 to 120,000 clones, approximately 79% of them found a single time. The top ten constitute around 20% of the sample.

The sequence joins TRBV2 to TRBJ2-4; 8 junctional bases match TRBD1. Material for sequencing was peripheral blood. This TCR came from a man between 65 and 85 years old with active or convalescent COVID-19. The DNA sequence is as follows: TGTGCCAGTGAGAGGGGACAGGAAAACATTCAGTACTTC. It specifies CASERGQENIQYF.